This entry features one T cell receptor beta chain sequence. The CDR3 consists of 18 residues. J was trimmed by 0 bases and V by 3 bases; bases with no gene match: 7. Germline CDR1 is LNHNV and CDR2 is YYDKDF (reference sequence). This sample was taken from a study of blood T cell repertoires in COVID-19. Study-wide background: The United States, Italy and Spain were the sources of the acute and convalescent COVID-19 samples. PBMCs, B-cell-depleted T cells, or T cells provided the cDNA or gDNA that made up the material.

Authors' analysis steps: Estimated nucleated cell counts came from reference gene primer amplification. Data came from immunoSEQ multiplex PCR; TCRdb stores just in-frame clones and leaves some out. V and J calls and clone size are given by that table; D and trimming were obtained from the DNA. Here the sample spans approximately 45,000 clones, 65% to 85% being singletons. V and J are TRBV15 and TRBJ2-6; 8 bases are shared with TRBD1. The receptor's source is an elderly woman with acute or convalescent COVID-19. Sequenced: peripheral blood. DNA of the CDR3: TGTGCCACCAGCAGCCTCGGGACAGGCCGCTCTGGGGCCAACGTCCTGACTTTC. Its translation: CATSSLGTGRSGANVLTF.